This TCR beta chain is from a study of T cell clonality in common variable immunodeficiency. This clone occurred many times. The sequenced fragment ends 3 residues before the CDR3 boundary, so the rest is inferred from the germline J gene. Heparinized whole blood, 5 to 8 ml, came from each donor. Germline assignment: CDR1 SGHNT and CDR2 YYREEE (reference sequence). The CDR3 runs 15 residues. With 0 bases removed from V and 2 bases from J, the gap between germline ends came to 9 bases. Repertoires were generated with immunoSEQ multiplex PCR, while TCRdb's copy carries only in-frame clones and drops some. This sample carries over 55,000 clones, none of them present only once.

The clonotype comes from a person aged 18-69 years in good health. Sequencing input: peripheral blood mononuclear cells. The chain recombines TRBV5-4 with TRBJ2-1; no clear D gene. The CDR3: CASSLVAGPYNEQFF. The DNA read from the CDR3 is TGTGCCAGCAGCTTGGTAGCCGGCCCCTACAATGAG.